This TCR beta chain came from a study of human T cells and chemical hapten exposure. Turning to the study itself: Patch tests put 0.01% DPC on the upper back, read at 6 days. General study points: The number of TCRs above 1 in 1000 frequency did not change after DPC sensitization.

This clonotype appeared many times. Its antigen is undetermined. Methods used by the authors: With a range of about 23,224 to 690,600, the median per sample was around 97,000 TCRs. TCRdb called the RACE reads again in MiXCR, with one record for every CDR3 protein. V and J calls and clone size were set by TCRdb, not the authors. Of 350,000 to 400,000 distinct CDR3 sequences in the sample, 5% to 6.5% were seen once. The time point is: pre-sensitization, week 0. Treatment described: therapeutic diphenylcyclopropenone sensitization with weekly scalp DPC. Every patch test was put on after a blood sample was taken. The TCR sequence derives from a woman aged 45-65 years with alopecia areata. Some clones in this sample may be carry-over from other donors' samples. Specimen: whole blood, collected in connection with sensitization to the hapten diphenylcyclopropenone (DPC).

DNA of the CDR3: TGTGCCAGCAGCTTACCGGGCTTCTACGAGCAGTACTTC. Protein product: CASSLPGFYEQYF. This chain joins TRBV7-9 and TRBJ2-7; D unresolved. V lost 2 bases, J lost 3 bases, and 8 bases lay in between. The germline CDR1 and CDR2 sequences are SEHNR and FQNEAQ (reference sequence). CDR3 size: 13 residues.